This T cell receptor (beta chain) was recorded in a study of blood T cells in healthy people across ages. Study-wide findings and caveats: Per million T cells, TCR beta diversity dropped about linearly as age rose.

The donors, healthy Caucasians from Russia, were aged about 6 to 95. Extractions gave at least 6 micrograms of total RNA per sample. A sample-barcoded 5' primer and a J-beta primer mix were used in a second PCR of roughly 7 to 11 cycles. A template-switch adaptor with 12 random nucleotides tagged each cDNA molecule. TCRdb itself ran the 5' RACE reads through MiXCR, one entry per CDR3 protein. The repertoire holds hundreds of thousands of distinct CDR3 sequences, with roughly 58% as singletons. For this clonotype: Its antigen is currently unknown.

This clonotype originated in a man between 60 and 75 years old in good health. The sample comprised blood.

The CDR3 protein is CASSFDDRSGSGELFF. CDR3 DNA: TGTGCCAGCAGTTTTGACGATCGCTCGGGGTCCGGGGAGCTGTTTTTT. The chain recombines TRBV12-3 or TRBV12-4 with TRBJ2-2; weak D call: TRBD2 (5 bases). CDR3 size: 16 residues. Between the trimmed V and J ends, which lost 3 bases and 6 bases, there was a span of 17 bases.